The rows below give T cell receptor beta chains drawn from one sample of a study of T-cell memory formation after mild COVID-19. Each CDR3 protein gets one entry after TCRdb re-called the 5' RACE reads with MiXCR. The sample lists some 120,000 distinct CDR3 sequences, around 6.3% seen once, with about 2.2% in the top ten. Sequences were obtained from PBMCs or a T cell subset sorted from them (not recorded which). The receptor set was obtained from an adult woman who had mild COVID-19 (a few samples of this study predate the infection). Cell type and time point are not known. The CDR3 runs from the conserved cysteine through the conserved F or W. A D gene is named only where the DNA matches it firmly. Clone size appears in some rows only: once, few, many, or a class for an expanded clone.

V gene	J gene	clone size	D gene	CDR3 DNA	CDR3 protein
TRBV20-1	TRBJ1-5	few	TRBD1	TGCAGTGCTTCCGGGACAGGGGTGCCTAGTAGCAATCAGCCCCAGCATTTT	CSASGTGVPSSNQPQHF
TRBV6-5	TRBJ2-7	few	TRBD1	TGTGCCAGCAGTGCCGGGACAGGGTACTACGAGCAGTACTTC	CASSAGTGYYEQYF
TRBV5-1	TRBJ1-1	-	-	TGCGCCAGCAGCCCTTTGTGGGCAGGGCAGAACACTGAAGCTTTCTTT	CASSPLWAGQNTEAFF
TRBV7-9	TRBJ1-2	few	-	TGTGCCAGCAGCTTAGCAGGGCCCTATGGCTACACCTTC	CASSLAGPYGYTF
TRBV5-4	TRBJ1-5	-	TRBD1	TGTGCCAGCAGCTATCAGACAGGGGCAGCGGGCAATCAGCCCCAGCATTTT	CASSYQTGAAGNQPQHF
TRBV18	TRBJ2-7	many	-	TGTGCCAGCTCACCCCTCGACATTTACGAGCAGTACTTC	CASSPLDIYEQYF
TRBV5-1	TRBJ2-3	-	TRBD2	TGCGCCAGCAGGCGACTAGCGGATAGCACAGATACGCAGTATTTT	CASRRLADSTDTQYF
TRBV20-1	TRBJ2-3	many	TRBD2	TGCAGTGCTAGAGCTAGCGGGAGGGCCGGGGGCACAGATACGCAGTATTTT	CSARASGRAGGTDTQYF
TRBV5-1	TRBJ2-3	-	-	TGCGCCAGCAGCCGCTGGGACGTTGAGACAGATACGCAGTATTTT	CASSRWDVETDTQYF
TRBV12-3/TRBV12-4	TRBJ2-5	few	TRBD1	TGTGCCAGCAGTTTTGGAAGGGCAGGGGGAGAGACCCAGTACTTC	CASSFGRAGGETQYF
TRBV7-2	TRBJ1-1	many	-	TGTGCCAGCAGCTTCGGGATGAACACTGAAGCTTTCTTT	CASSFGMNTEAFF
TRBV6-5	TRBJ1-1	many	-	TGTGCCAGCAGTTACCTCGGGGCTGAAGCTTTCTTT	CASSYLGAEAFF
TRBV12-3/TRBV12-4	TRBJ2-3	-	TRBD2	TGTGCCAGCAGAGCATCTAGCGGGAGGACCACAGATACGCAGTATTTT	CASRASSGRTTDTQYF
TRBV12-3/TRBV12-4	TRBJ1-4	-	-	TGTGCCAGCAGTTTAGGCCCTGGTGGGTTGGGCAATGAAAAACTGTTTTTT	CASSLGPGGLGNEKLFF
TRBV24-1	TRBJ2-1	-	-	TGTGCCACCAGTGATCTGGAGGGGAAGGGCTACAATGAGCAGTTCTTC	CATSDLEGKGYNEQFF
TRBV7-9	TRBJ2-7	many	TRBD1	TGTGCCAGCAGCCGGGACAGGGGCCGCTCCTACGAGCAGTACTTC	CASSRDRGRSYEQYF
TRBV6-1	TRBJ2-1	few	TRBD2	TGTGCCAGCAGTGACATCGGACTAGCGGGGAAATACAATGAGCAGTTCTTC	CASSDIGLAGKYNEQFF
TRBV7-2	TRBJ2-2	few	TRBD2	TGTGCCTCCGCCCAGGGGGGACTAGCGGGAGTTACCGGGGAGCTGTTTTTT	CASAQGGLAGVTGELFF
TRBV9	TRBJ2-7	few	-	TGTGCCAGCAGCGTAGCTTCGGGGAATAGCTACGAGCAGTACTTC	CASSVASGNSYEQYF
TRBV30	TRBJ1-2	-	-	TGTGCCTGTACCTATCGAGTCTATGGCTACACCTTC	CACTYRVYGYTF
TRBV20-1	TRBJ1-2	-	TRBD1	TGCAGTGCTAGCCTCGCCGGACAGGGAGACTATGGCTACACCTTC	CSASLAGQGDYGYTF
TRBV7-9	TRBJ1-6	many	-	TGTGCCAGCAGCTTAGGGACCTATAATTCACCCCTCCACTTT	CASSLGTYNSPLHF
TRBV4-1	TRBJ2-3	many	-	TGCGCCAGCAGCCAAGATCTCTTTGGCTTTACGGGACCTATGCAGTATTTT	CASSQDLFGFTGPMQYF